The 7 T cell receptor beta chains reported below all come from one sample, sequenced in a study of blood T cells in healthy people across ages. The authors ran a second PCR of about 6 to 11 cycles using a sample-barcoded 5' primer and a J-beta primer mix. TCRdb redid the calling of the 5' RACE reads with MiXCR, one entry per CDR3 protein. Seen here are over 950,000 distinct CDR3 sequences, approximately 50% observed once, and the top ten hold roughly a fifth. Sequencing was performed on blood. The receptors were sampled from a woman aged 55-75 years in good health.

This clonotype was found once. The rearrangement uses TRBV5-1 and TRBJ1-2; 7 nucleotides match TRBD1. V gave up 7 bases and J gave up 7 bases; unmatched junction bases: 10. The CDR3 extends over 13 amino acids. Per the germline V gene, CDR1 is SGHRS and CDR2 is YFSETQ. CDR3 sequence reads: CASGGQDFSGYTF. CDR3 bases: TGCGCCAGCGGAGGACAGGACTTCAGTGGCTACACCTTC.

The V gene is TRBV7-2, the J gene TRBJ1-5; weak D call: TRBD1 (5 bases). Trimming took 2 bases from V and 13 from J, leaving 12 bases between them. Germline V CDR1 and CDR2: SGHTA, FQGNSA. This CDR3 region has 12 residues. CDR3 sequence: CASSLYRGAQHF. The CDR3 nucleotides are TGTGCCAGCAGCTTATACAGAGGGGCTCAGCATTTT. Looking up the rest from reference TRBV7-2 and TRBJ1-5 gives the full variable domain: GAGVSQSPSNKVTEKGKDVELRCDPISGHTALYWYRQSLGQGLEFLIYFQGNSAPDKSGLPSDRFSAERTGGSVSTLTIQRTQQEDSAVYLCASSLYRGAQHFGDGTRLSIL.

The genes are TRBV27 and TRBJ2-6; D is unresolved. Germline CDR1 MNHEY, CDR2 SMNVEV (reference sequence). The CDR3 loop spans 15 amino acids. V was shortened by 6 bases and J by 0 bases, with 9 bases between the two germline ends. In DNA, the CDR3 is TGTGCCAGCAGGGCAGTATACTCTGGGGCCAACGTCCTGACTTTC. It codes for CASRAVYSGANVLTF.

This sequence joins TRBV2 and TRBJ2-2, with no clear D. CDR3 length: 13 amino acids. Germline lookup yields CDR1 SNHLY and CDR2 FYNNEI. V lost 6 bases and J lost 2, with 7 bases in between. Here the CDR3 DNA reads TGTGCCAGCAGGGGCAAAAACACCGGGGAGCTGTTTTTT. This codes for CASRGKNTGELFF.

This chain connects TRBV7-2 to TRBJ1-5, with TRBD1 matching 8 bases. Trimming cost V 5 bases and J 3 bases; bases outside gene matches: 6. CDR3 length: 15 amino acids. Germline V CDR1 and CDR2: SGHTA, FQGNSA. In DNA form, the CDR3 reads TGTGCCAGCAGCCTAGGACAGGGCTACAATCAGCCCCAGCATTTT. Translation: CASSLGQGYNQPQHF.

The chain joins TRBV27 to TRBJ1-2, with a possible D match to TRBD1 (6 bases). Germline loops: CDR1 MNHEY, CDR2 SMNVEV (reference sequence). This CDR3 is 15 amino acids long. Trimming removed 1 base from V and 7 bases from J, with 16 bases in between. The CDR3 sequence is CASSLFGGAAGGYTF. The CDR3 DNA is TGTGCCAGCAGTTTATTCGGGGGCGCCGCGGGTGGCTACACCTTC.

V and J are TRBV12-5 and TRBJ2-1; TRBD1 matches at 8 bases. This CDR3 has 15 residues. Germline loops: CDR1 LGHNT, CDR2 FRNRAP. V shed 7 bases and J 9 bases; nucleotides not matched to a gene: 14. The DNA for the CDR3 is TGTGCTAGTGCCCAGCGCTGGCAGGGGGCGGTTGAGCAGTTCTTC. This sequence encodes CASAQRWQGAVEQFF.